This passage covers 16 T cell receptor beta chains from one sample sequenced in a study of beta chain features in type 1 diabetes. Study results and limitations: When Type 1 diabetes patients were examined, their TCRB CDR3s proved moderately but significantly shorter in all four CD4+ subsets.

Sequenced material consisted of expressed TCRB transcripts (all of the isolated RNA was reverse transcribed). Assay used: immunoSEQ multiplex PCR; TCRdb lists only in-frame clones, some missing. The table includes a few hundred thousand clones, approximately 15% detected once. These receptors' targets are unknown. Sequencing was performed on naive CD4+ T cells from blood. The receptor set was obtained from a man aged 18 to 29 with type 1 diabetes.

The gene calls are TRBV5-1 and TRBJ2-7; TRBD1 aligns across 7 bases. J lost 2 bases, V lost 4 bases, and 6 bases had no gene match. Germline CDR1 and CDR2: SGHRS and YFSETQ. The CDR3 is made up of 14 amino acids. CDR3 loop: CASSPLDRPYEQYF. The CDR3 DNA reads as TGCGCCAGCAGCCCCCTGGACAGGCCCTACGAGCAGTACTTC.

This clone has only a few counts. The chain recombines TRBV25-1 with TRBJ1-1, with TRBD1 matching over 9 bases. The CDR3 has 13 residues. J was trimmed by 4 bases and V by 7 bases; bases with no gene match: 4. CDR1 is MGHDK and CDR2 is SYGVNS in the germline V gene. This CDR3 reads CASTRQGGTEAFF. The CDR3 nucleotides are TGTGCCAGCACTAGACAGGGGGGCACTGAAGCTTTCTTT.

The table lists this clone with a few counts. The chain couples TRBV28 to TRBJ2-7; possible D gene TRBD1, 5 bases. This CDR3 spans 13 amino acids. V was pared by 6 bases and J by 2 bases, with 11 bases between. Germline-derived CDR1 and CDR2 are MDHEN and SYDVKM. This CDR3 is CASRSDNTYEQYF. The DNA for the CDR3 is TGTGCCAGCAGGTCGGACAATACCTACGAGCAGTACTTC.

The DNA for the CDR3 is TGCGCCAGCAGCCGTAGACCGGGACAGGGGGTTCCTAATGAAAAACTGTTTTTT. It translates to CASSRRPGQGVPNEKLFF. V and J are TRBV5-1 and TRBJ1-4, with 11 bases identical to TRBD1. Germline V gene data show CDR1 as SGHRS and CDR2 as YFSETQ. With V trimmed by 4 bases and J by 3 bases, 11 bases remained unmatched. This CDR3 spans 18 amino acids.

The chain couples TRBV5-4 to TRBJ2-2, with TRBD1 as a possible D gene (6 bases). The CDR3 is 15 amino acids. V lost 1 base and J 3 bases, leaving 10 bases between the germline ends. CDR1 SGHNT and CDR2 YYREEE come from the germline V gene (reference sequence). CDR3 amino acids: CASSLQGYDTGELFF. CDR3 nucleotide sequence: TGTGCCAGCAGCTTGCAGGGGTATGACACCGGGGAGCTGTTTTTT.

The chain joins TRBV4-2 to TRBJ2-6; tentatively, D is TRBD1 (6 bases). Per the germline V gene, CDR1 is LGHNA and CDR2 is YNFKEQ. V was pared by 8 bases and J by 0 bases, with 17 bases between. The CDR3 has 17 residues. CDR3 in DNA: TGTGCCAGCGCTGGGGGCAGGGACCACTCTGGGGCCAACGTCCTGACTTTC. Its translation: CASAGGRDHSGANVLTF.

This rearrangement joins TRBV6-6 to TRBJ2-3; 11 nucleotides line up with TRBD1. The ends lost 5 bases at V and 4 bases at J; junction bases unmatched: 8. The CDR3 runs 16 residues. Germline loops: CDR1 MNHNY, CDR2 SVGAGI (reference sequence). The CDR3 DNA follows: TGTGCCAGCAGTCACCTGGGACAGGGGGTTTCAGATACGCAGTATTTT. It specifies CASSHLGQGVSDTQYF.

The chain links TRBV7-2 to TRBJ2-3, with 7 bases matching TRBD1. The CDR3 runs 15 residues. CDR1 SGHTA and CDR2 FQGNSA come from the germline V gene. With V trimmed by 5 bases and J by 2 bases, 7 bases remained unmatched. CDR3 nucleotides: TGTGCCAGCAGCCCCTTACAGGGGAACACAGATACGCAGTATTTT. This encodes CASSPLQGNTDTQYF.

This clone has only a few counts. The gene calls are TRBV27 and TRBJ1-1; D gene ambiguous. CDR1 is MNHEY, CDR2 SMNVEV, per germline (reference sequence). The V end was cut by 2 bases, the J end by 4 bases, with 11 bases between. The length of the CDR3 is 14 residues. The CDR3: CASSLLRRGTEAFF. CDR3 nucleotides: TGTGCCAGCAGTTTACTTCGGCGCGGCACTGAAGCTTTCTTT.

The rearrangement uses TRBV30 and TRBJ2-7; 7 bases agree with TRBD1. V dropped 1 base and J dropped 3; count of bases not matched to a gene: 0. CDR3 size: 12 residues. In germline, CDR1 is GTSNPN, CDR2 SVGIG (reference sequence). CDR3 region: CAWSAGGYEQYF. The CDR3 nucleotides read TGTGCCTGGAGTGCAGGGGGCTACGAGCAGTACTTC.

In this sample, this clone turned up a few times. The CDR3 is CAWSLFSGANVLTF. CDR3 DNA sequence: TGTGCCTGGAGTCTCTTCTCTGGGGCCAACGTCCTGACTTTC. The genes are TRBV30 and TRBJ2-6, with unresolved D. Trimming took off 2 bases at V and 0 bases at J, with 5 bases between the two ends. CDR1 and CDR2 (germline): GTSNPN, SVGIG (reference sequence). This CDR3 has 14 residues. The complete variable domain, with remaining parts taken from reference TRBV30 and TRBJ2-6, reads SQTIHQWPATLVQPVGSPLSLECTVEGTSNPNLYWYRQAAGRGLQLLFYSVGIGQISSEVPQNLSASRPQDRQFILSSKKLLLSDSGFYLCAWSLFSGANVLTFGAGSRLTVL.

This clone was counted a single time. This sequence joins TRBV5-1 and TRBJ1-4; D might be TRBD1 (6 bases). Germline V gene sequence: CDR1 SGHRS, CDR2 YFSETQ. This CDR3 comprises 14 residues. The V end lost 5 bases, the J end lost 0 bases, and 8 bases lay between the germline ends. The CDR3 spells CASRGQPTNEKLFF. In DNA form, the CDR3 reads TGCGCCAGCAGGGGACAACCAACTAATGAAAAACTGTTTTTT.

The chain recombines TRBV6-1 with TRBJ1-6; TRBD1 agrees at 8 bases. CDR3 length: 13 amino acids. Germline CDR1 is MNHNS and CDR2 is SASEGT. V lost 7 bases to trimming and J lost 10 bases; unmatched junction nucleotides: 6. The CDR3 loop is CASTWTGYSPLHF. CDR3 nucleotide sequence: TGTGCCAGCACTTGGACAGGGTACTCACCCCTCCACTTT.

Only a few counts were recorded for this clone. V gene TRBV5-4 combines with J gene TRBJ2-3; 13 nucleotides line up with TRBD2. The CDR3 extends over 16 amino acids. From germline, CDR1 is SGHNT and CDR2 YYREEE (reference sequence). V lost 4 bases, J lost 2 bases, and 4 bases stayed unmatched. For the CDR3, the DNA is TGTGCCAGCAGCCCACTAGCGGGAGGGGTCACAGATACGCAGTATTTT. This gives the protein CASSPLAGGVTDTQYF.

This clone turned up a few times. The rearrangement joins TRBV7-9 to TRBJ2-3, with 8 bases matching TRBD2. The CDR3 loop spans 16 amino acids. CDR1 and CDR2 from the germline V gene are SEHNR and FQNEAQ (reference sequence). V gave up 4 bases and J gave up 0 bases; unmatched junction bases: 6. CDR3 amino acids: CASSWKIAGSTDTQYF. CDR3 in DNA: TGTGCCAGCAGCTGGAAAATAGCGGGGAGCACAGATACGCAGTATTTT.

The CDR3 bases are TGTGCCAGCAGGGGCCCCGGGACAACCGAGCAGTTCTTC. Protein sequence: CASRGPGTTEQFF. V usage is TRBV14 and J usage is TRBJ2-1; the D gene is possibly TRBD1 (6 bases). Trimming left V 6 bases short and J 10 bases short, with 16 bases between. Looked up from germline, CDR1 is SGHDN and CDR2 is FVKESK. This CDR3 contains 13 residues.